This TCR beta chain stems from a study of cytomegalovirus exposure and HLA in healthy donors. Germline assignment: CDR1 SGHRS and CDR2 YFSETQ. J was trimmed by 6 bases and V by 4 bases; bases with no gene match: 7. CDR3 size: 15 residues. PCR primers comprised 60 Vbeta and 13 Jbeta primers. Profiled with immunoSEQ multiplex PCR; TCRdb holds only in-frame clones, not every one. The sample gives some 170,000 clones, 80% of which show up once; 8.5% to 10% is in the top ten. Sequenced sample: PBMCs. This TCR came from a man aged 18 to 35 in good health and CMV-seropositive. The chain couples TRBV5-1 to TRBJ2-3; TRBD2 aligns across 11 bases. The CDR3 protein is CASSRGSGRGDTQYF. The CDR3 region has the DNA TGCGCCAGCAGCAGAGGTAGCGGGAGGGGGGATACGCAGTATTTT.